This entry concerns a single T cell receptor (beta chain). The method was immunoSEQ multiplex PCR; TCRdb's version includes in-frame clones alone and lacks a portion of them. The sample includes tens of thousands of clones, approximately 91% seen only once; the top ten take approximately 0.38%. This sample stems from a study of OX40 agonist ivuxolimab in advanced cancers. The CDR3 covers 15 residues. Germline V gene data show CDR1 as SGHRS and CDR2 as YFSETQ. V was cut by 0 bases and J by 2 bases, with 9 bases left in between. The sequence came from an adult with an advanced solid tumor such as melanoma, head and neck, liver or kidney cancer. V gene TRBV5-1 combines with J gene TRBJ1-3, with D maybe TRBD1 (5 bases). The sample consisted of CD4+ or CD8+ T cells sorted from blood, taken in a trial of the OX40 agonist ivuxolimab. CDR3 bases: TGCGCCAGCAGCTTGGCCGGGACGACTGGAAACACCATATATTTT. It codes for CASSLAGTTGNTIYF.